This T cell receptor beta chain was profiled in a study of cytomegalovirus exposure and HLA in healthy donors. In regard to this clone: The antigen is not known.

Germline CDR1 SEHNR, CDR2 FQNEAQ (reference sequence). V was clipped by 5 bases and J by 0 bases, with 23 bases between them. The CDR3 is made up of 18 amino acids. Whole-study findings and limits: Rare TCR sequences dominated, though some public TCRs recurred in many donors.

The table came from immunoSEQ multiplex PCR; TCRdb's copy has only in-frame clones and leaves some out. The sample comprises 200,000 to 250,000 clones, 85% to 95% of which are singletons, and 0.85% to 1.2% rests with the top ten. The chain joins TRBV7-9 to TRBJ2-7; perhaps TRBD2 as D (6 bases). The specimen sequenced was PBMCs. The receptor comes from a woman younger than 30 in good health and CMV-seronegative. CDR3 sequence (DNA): TGTGCCAGCAGCCCCAACCTGGCCGGGAGCACGGGCTCCTACGAGCAGTACTTC. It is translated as CASSPNLAGSTGSYEQYF.